The 32 T cell receptor beta chains below come from one sample, sequenced in a study of blood T cell repertoires in COVID-19. The protocol was immunoSEQ multiplex PCR, while the TCRdb copy is restricted to in-frame clones and leaves out a portion. The table shows hundreds of thousands of clones, with 80% to 95% occurring only once. Sequencing was done on a sample of PBMCs or T cells enriched from blood (not recorded which). All receptors derive from a woman between 18 and 29 years old who had recovered from COVID-19.

The chain is built from TRBV9 and TRBJ2-1; possible D gene TRBD2, 6 bases. Trimming removed 3 bases from V and 5 bases from J, with 6 bases in between. CDR1 and CDR2 (germline): SGDLS, YYNGEE. The length of the CDR3 is 12 residues. DNA for the CDR3: TGTGCCAGCAGCGGGGGGGACAATGAGCAGTTCTTC. Protein: CASSGGDNEQFF.

V gene TRBV28 combines with J gene TRBJ2-7, with D perhaps TRBD2 (5 bases). The germline gives CDR1 MDHEN, CDR2 SYDVKM. V was pared by 11 bases and J by 4 bases, with 15 bases between. The CDR3 has 12 residues. The CDR3 bases are TGTGCCCGACGGGGTTTAGGTTACGAGCAGTACTTC. Its translation: CARRGLGYEQYF.

The chain has TRBV9 and TRBJ1-4; 8 positions agree with TRBD1. Per the germline V gene, CDR1 is SGDLS and CDR2 is YYNGEE. V dropped 0 bases and J dropped 5; count of bases not matched to a gene: 3. The CDR3 totals 15 residues. In DNA, the CDR3 is TGTGCCAGCAGCGTAGGAACAGGGGGGAATGAAAAACTGTTTTTT. Protein product: CASSVGTGGNEKLFF. Using reference TRBV9 and TRBJ1-4 for the parts outside the CDR3, the full variable domain is DSGVTQTPKHLITATGQRVTLRCSPRSGDLSVYWYQQSLDQGLQFLIQYYNGEERAKGNILERFSAQQFPDLHSELNLSSLELGDSALYFCASSVGTGGNEKLFFGSGTQLSVL.

The chain combines TRBV4-3 with TRBJ2-1; 10 bases line up with TRBD2. The V segment lost 1 base and the J segment 7 bases; nucleotides outside the gene matches: 13. The CDR3 totals 18 residues. The germline V gene encodes CDR1 LGHNA and CDR2 YSLEER. The CDR3 protein is CASSQGALSGGAWNEQFF. The CDR3 bases are TGCGCCAGCAGCCAAGGAGCCCTAAGCGGGGGGGCGTGGAATGAGCAGTTCTTC.

The J gene is TRBJ1-2, the V gene TRBV5-6, with D tentatively TRBD1 (6 bases). V dropped 5 bases and J dropped 2 bases, with 16 bases sitting between them. CDR3 length: 15 residues. Per the germline V gene, CDR1 is SGHDT and CDR2 is YYEEEE. The CDR3 DNA follows: TGTGCCAGCAGGTCTATTATGACAGGAAACTATGGCTACACCTTC. Protein product: CASRSIMTGNYGYTF.

The V call is TRBV11-3, the J call TRBJ2-3, with TRBD1 as a possible D gene (5 bases). V was shortened by 0 bases and J by 3 bases, with 7 bases between the two germline ends. The CDR3 sequence is 14 residues long. The germline V gene has CDR1 SGHNT and CDR2 YENEEA. CDR3 coding DNA: TGTGCCAGCAGCTTAGATCCAGGGACAGATACGCAGTATTTT. Amino acids: CASSLDPGTDTQYF. Drawing the rest from reference TRBV11-3 and TRBJ2-3, the complete variable domain is EAGVVQSPRYKIIEKKQPVAFWCNPISGHNTLYWYLQNLGQGPELLIRYENEEAVDDSQLPKDRFSAERLKGVDSTLKIQPAELGDSAVYLCASSLDPGTDTQYFGPGTRLTVL.

The chain has TRBV5-1 and TRBJ2-7; D not resolved. Germline-derived CDR1 and CDR2 are SGHRS and YFSETQ. The V and J ends lost 4 bases and 0 bases respectively, with 11 bases between them. The length of the CDR3 is 14 residues. The CDR3 DNA follows: TGCGCCAGCAGCCCGACACGAGACTCCTACGAGCAGTACTTC. It encodes CASSPTRDSYEQYF. Full variable domain (remainder filled in from reference TRBV5-1 and TRBJ2-7): KAGVTQTPRYLIKTRGQQVTLSCSPISGHRSVSWYQQTPGQGLQFLFEYFSETQRNKGNFPGRFSGRQFSNSRSEMNVSTLELGDSALYLCASSPTRDSYEQYFGPGTRLTVT.

The chain employs TRBV10-3 and TRBJ2-7; TRBD2 matches 10 bases. The CDR3 is 13 amino acids. The germline V gene has CDR1 ENHRY and CDR2 SYGVKD. V was clipped by 6 bases and J by 2 bases; unmatched bases: 1. The CDR3 protein is CAIRLAGTYEQYF. The CDR3 DNA reads as TGTGCCATCAGACTAGCGGGGACCTACGAGCAGTACTTC.

CDR3 DNA sequence: TGTGCCAGCAGCCGTAAATCGGGGGGAGGGGGAGAGACCCAGTACTTC. This encodes CASSRKSGGGGETQYF. The chain combines TRBV5-4 with TRBJ2-5; a possible D gene is TRBD2 (7 bases). The CDR3 covers 16 residues. V was clipped by 4 bases and J by 4 bases, with 20 bases between them. Germline V gene data show CDR1 as SGHNT and CDR2 as YYREEE (reference sequence).

The V call is TRBV19, the J call TRBJ1-6; 7 nucleotides agree with TRBD1. CDR3 length: 19 residues. Germline V gene data show CDR1 as LNHDA and CDR2 as SQIVND (reference sequence). The junction had 18 bases not matched to a gene; V was cut back by 1 base and J by 9 bases. CDR3 in amino acids: CASSIGPGQHLARISPLHF. DNA for the CDR3: TGTGCCAGTAGTATAGGGCCGGGACAGCACCTAGCGCGGATTTCACCCCTCCACTTT. The full variable domain, completed using reference TRBV19 and TRBJ1-6, is DGGITQSPKYLFRKEGQNVTLSCEQNLNHDAMYWYRQDPGQGLRLIYYSQIVNDFQKGDIAEGYSVSREKKESFPLTVTSAQKNPTAFYLCASSIGPGQHLARISPLHFGNGTRLTVT.

Concerning this clone itself: This likely comes from a read error, as the CDR3 has no conserved phenylalanine or tryptophan at its end. The limits of the CDR3 on the DNA are not certain, so only TCRdb's listed CDR3 is given. This chain links TRBV5-6 with TRBJ1-1; TRBD1 is the table's D call and was not checked against the DNA. The germline V gene encodes CDR1 SGHDT and CDR2 YYEEEE. The CDR3 sequence runs 11 residues, both termini included. The CDR3 spells CASSYQGTGRL.

The CDR3 DNA reads as TGTGCCAGCAGCGGAAATCCGGGACAGGGCTATCCCCTCCACTTT. The encoded protein is CASSGNPGQGYPLHF. J is TRBJ1-6 and V is TRBV9, with 9 nucleotides matching TRBD1. With V trimmed by 3 bases and J by 13 bases, 11 bases remained unmatched. The CDR3 consists of 15 residues. Germline-derived CDR1 and CDR2 are SGDLS and YYNGEE.

V and J are TRBV5-4 and TRBJ2-7; a possible D gene is TRBD1 (5 bases). With 1 base removed from V and 6 bases from J, the gap between germline ends came to 17 bases. The germline V gene has CDR1 SGHNT and CDR2 YYREEE (reference sequence). The CDR3 runs to 15 residues. The CDR3 region is CASSLSPGITLEQYF. The CDR3 DNA reads TGTGCCAGCAGCTTGTCCCCAGGGATCACTCTCGAGCAGTACTTC.

This clone came up once. The V gene is TRBV24-1, the J gene TRBJ2-5; 7 positions match TRBD2. V trimming: 4 bases; J trimming: 0 bases; junction bases outside the gene matches: 1. The CDR3 contains 14 residues. Germline assignment: CDR1 KGHDR and CDR2 SFDVKD. The CDR3 here is CATSESGDQETQYF. CDR3 DNA: TGTGCCACCAGTGAAAGCGGGGACCAAGAGACCCAGTACTTC.

The V gene is TRBV6-5, the J gene TRBJ1-5; a possible D gene is TRBD1 (6 bases). CDR3 length: 15 amino acids. Germline loops: CDR1 MNHEY, CDR2 SVGAGI. V was clipped by 7 bases and J by 8 bases, with 21 bases between them. In DNA form, the CDR3 reads TGTGCCAGCACCGGGGACACCTGGCGATCGGAGCCCCAGCATTTT. This translates into CASTGDTWRSEPQHF.

The chain is built from TRBV10-3 and TRBJ1-2; tentative D call: TRBD1 (5 bases). CDR3 length: 13 residues. Germline V gene lookup returns CDR1 ENHRY and CDR2 SYGVKD. V was trimmed by 1 base and J by 3 bases, leaving 6 bases between them. Here the CDR3 reads CAISEWGDYGYTF. The CDR3 coding sequence is TGTGCCATCAGTGAGTGGGGGGACTATGGCTACACCTTC.

The chain recombines TRBV27 with TRBJ2-1, with 8 bases lining up with TRBD2. V gave up 3 bases and J gave up 4 bases; unmatched junction bases: 8. This CDR3 has 16 residues. CDR1 and CDR2 from the germline V gene are MNHEY and SMNVEV (reference sequence). The DNA of the CDR3 is TGTGCCAGCAGTTTCTCCGGACTAGCTCCGTACAATGAGCAGTTCTTC. This codes for CASSFSGLAPYNEQFF.

The chain combines TRBV5-1 with TRBJ1-1, with 8 positions matching TRBD1. This CDR3 is built from 13 residues. The germline V gene encodes CDR1 SGHRS and CDR2 YFSETQ. After removal of 5 bases from V and 11 bases from J, the junction contained 11 bases not matched to a gene. The CDR3 sequence: CASSSAGGPDAFF. CDR3 DNA: TGCGCCAGCAGTTCCGCAGGGGGCCCCGACGCTTTCTTT.

The chain employs TRBV6-1 and TRBJ1-2; TRBD1 might be the D (6 bases). From germline, CDR1 is MNHNS and CDR2 SASEGT. Trimming took off 8 bases at V and 5 bases at J, with 12 bases between the two ends. This CDR3 has 12 residues. CDR3 bases: TGTGCCAGCTTACAGGGCCCTTATGGCTACACCTTC. It translates to CASLQGPYGYTF.

This clone has just a few counts. CDR3 nucleotide sequence: TGCACCAGCAGCCAAGGGACAGGGAAGGACACTGAAGCTTTCTTT. Encoded protein: CTSSQGTGKDTEAFF. J is TRBJ1-1 and V is TRBV1; the table calls TRBD1, which could not be checked here. TRBV1 is a pseudogene locus. The CDR3 is 15 amino acids.

The count of this clone is one. The V gene is TRBV9, the J gene TRBJ2-5; the match to TRBD2 covers 12 bases. CDR1 and CDR2 from the germline V gene are SGDLS and YYNGEE. CDR3 size: 16 residues. The junction had 7 bases not matched to a gene; V was cut back by 3 bases and J by 4 bases. The CDR3, as DNA: TGTGCCAGCAGCGCGAACCCTAGCGGGAGGGGAGAGACCCAGTACTTC. It codes for CASSANPSGRGETQYF.

The chain combines TRBV7-8 with TRBJ1-6; D call uncertain. This CDR3 is built from 15 residues. The germline V gene has CDR1 SGHVS and CDR2 FQNEAQ. The V gene lost 5 bases and the J gene lost 6 bases, with 14 bases spanning the gap. CDR3 region: CASSLSGKVNSPLHF. CDR3 DNA: TGTGCCAGCAGCCTATCGGGAAAAGTTAATTCACCCCTCCACTTT.

The chain carries TRBV28 and TRBJ2-3, with 12 bases identical to TRBD1. This CDR3 comprises 15 residues. The germline V gene encodes CDR1 MDHEN and CDR2 SYDVKM. The trim removed 6 bases at V and 6 bases at J, leaving 7 bases unmatched. The CDR3 DNA sequence: TGTGCCAGCAGGCTCCGGGACAGGGGGCTTGATACGCAGTATTTT. This translates into CASRLRDRGLDTQYF.

Here the CDR3 reads CASSSLGGGLADTQYF. The CDR3 DNA follows: TGTGCCAGCAGCTCCCTGGGCGGGGGGCTAGCAGATACGCAGTATTTT. This chain uses TRBV7-9 with TRBJ2-3; TRBD2 aligns across 8 bases. The V gene's germline CDR1 is SEHNR and CDR2 FQNEAQ (reference sequence). This CDR3 has 16 amino acids. J gave up 4 bases and V 4 bases, and 10 bases lay outside the gene matches.

J is TRBJ2-2 and V is TRBV5-4; 10 bases are a match to TRBD1. With 0 bases clipped from V and 3 bases from J, the junction kept 5 bases outside the gene matches. This CDR3 is built from 17 residues. Germline CDR1 is SGHNT and CDR2 is YYREEE (reference sequence). The DNA of the CDR3 is TGTGCCAGCAGCTTGGGTCCGACAGGGGGCGACACCGGGGAGCTGTTTTTT. Protein product: CASSLGPTGGDTGELFF.

This chain connects TRBV5-6 to TRBJ1-1, with a possible D match to TRBD1 (6 bases). Trimming took 0 bases from V and 6 from J, leaving 15 bases between them. The CDR3 contains 15 residues. Per germline, CDR1 SGHDT and CDR2 YYEEEE. CDR3 loop: CASSLEGTPRAEAFF. In DNA, the CDR3 is TGTGCCAGCAGCTTGGAGGGGACACCAAGGGCTGAAGCTTTCTTT.

This sequence joins TRBV3-1 (or the pseudogene TRBV3-2) and TRBJ2-2; a possible D gene is TRBD1 (6 bases). The germline V and J ends were trimmed by 6 bases and 3 bases, with 14 bases remaining between them. Germline CDR1 reads LGHDT; CDR2 reads YNNKEL (reference sequence). CDR3 size: 15 residues. In nucleotides, the CDR3 is TGTGCCAGCAGTCTTCGAGGGGGTCACACCGGGGAGCTGTTTTTT. Translating it yields CASSLRGGHTGELFF.

The J gene is TRBJ1-2, the V gene TRBV10-3; 8 positions match TRBD1. Germline-derived CDR1 and CDR2 are ENHRY and SYGVKD. There are 15 residues in the CDR3. V lost 9 bases and J lost 3; bases outside the gene matches: 12. Here the CDR3 reads CAIRGGQGAHYGYTF. CDR3 DNA: TGTGCCATTAGGGGCGGACAGGGTGCTCACTATGGCTACACCTTC.

Details on this clone: Other DNA sequences in this sample translate to the same CDR3. The rearrangement links TRBV5-1 to TRBJ2-7, with D uncertain. Looked up from germline, CDR1 is SGHRS and CDR2 is YFSETQ. This CDR3 spans 13 amino acids. The V end lost 0 bases, the J end lost 2 bases, and 6 bases lay between the germline ends. Here the CDR3 reads CASSLDRAYEQYF. In nucleotides, the CDR3 is TGCGCCAGCAGCTTGGATAGAGCCTACGAGCAGTACTTC. Full variable domain (remainder filled in from reference TRBV5-1 and TRBJ2-7): KAGVTQTPRYLIKTRGQQVTLSCSPISGHRSVSWYQQTPGQGLQFLFEYFSETQRNKGNFPGRFSGRQFSNSRSEMNVSTLELGDSALYLCASSLDRAYEQYFGPGTRLTVT.

V and J are TRBV29-1 and TRBJ2-1; 9 nucleotides align to TRBD2. Germline CDR1 SQVTM, CDR2 ANQGSEA. There are 13 residues in the CDR3. The J segment lost 8 bases and the V segment lost 6 bases, leaving 8 bases of the junction unmatched. The CDR3 DNA is TGCAGCGTGGGGACTAGCTCTATGTATGAGCAGTTCTTC. It is translated as CSVGTSSMYEQFF.

The gene calls are TRBV10-3 and TRBJ1-3, with D uncertain. Germline CDR1 reads ENHRY; CDR2 reads SYGVKD. This CDR3 is 14 amino acids long. Trimming took 10 bases from V and 0 from J, leaving 13 bases between them. The CDR3 spells CATAGTASGNTIYF. The CDR3 DNA is TGTGCCACCGCGGGTACCGCCTCTGGAAACACCATATATTTT.

The V and J genes are TRBV7-9 and TRBJ1-1; 7 positions match TRBD1. This CDR3 contains 15 residues. V lost 3 bases, J lost 1 base, and 5 bases stayed unmatched. CDR1 and CDR2 from the germline V gene are SEHNR and FQNEAQ (reference sequence). The CDR3 reads CASSFRDSSNTEAFF. In DNA, the CDR3 is TGTGCCAGCAGCTTCCGGGACAGCTCGAACACTGAAGCTTTCTTT.